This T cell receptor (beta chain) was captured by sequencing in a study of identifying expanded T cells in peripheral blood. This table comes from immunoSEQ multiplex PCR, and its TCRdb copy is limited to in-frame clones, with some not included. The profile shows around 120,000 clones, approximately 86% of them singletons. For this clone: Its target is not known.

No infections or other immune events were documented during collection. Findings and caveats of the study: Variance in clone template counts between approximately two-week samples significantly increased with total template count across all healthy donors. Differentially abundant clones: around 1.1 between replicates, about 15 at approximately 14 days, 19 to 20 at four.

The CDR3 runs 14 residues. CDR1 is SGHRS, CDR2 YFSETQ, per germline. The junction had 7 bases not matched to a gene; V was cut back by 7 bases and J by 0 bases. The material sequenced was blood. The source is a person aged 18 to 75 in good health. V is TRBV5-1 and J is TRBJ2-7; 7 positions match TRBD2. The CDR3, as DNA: TGCGCCAGCGGGGGGGAGAGCATCTCCTACGAGCAGTACTTC. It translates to CASGGESISYEQYF.